The following is a TCR beta chain sequence with its context. Its cognate antigen is unknown. It was by quantitative 5'-RACE with molecular barcodes that TCR beta libraries were made. TCRdb processed the 5' RACE reads anew with MiXCR; each CDR3 protein has one entry. The data hold about 440,000 distinct CDR3 sequences, with 15% to 20% observed a single time. These data originate in a study of CD8 T cells in ankylosing spondylitis. Germline V CDR1 and CDR2: DFQATT, SNEGSKA (reference sequence). V shed 7 bases and J shed 4 bases, with 7 bases lying between them. CDR3 length: 10 amino acids. Notes on the study in general: Disease-linked clones, CD8+, were relatively rare in peripheral blood. Several of the motif variants were reported before in synovial fluid and blood from reactive arthritis. Apparently characteristic of ankylosing spondylitis blood was a TCR beta motif (about 8 highly homologous variants).

This receptor was obtained from a male donor with ankylosing spondylitis. Sequences were obtained from blood, either unsorted or a sorted T cell fraction (not recorded which). J is TRBJ1-2 and V is TRBV20-1, with D possibly being TRBD1 (5 bases). The CDR3 loop reads CSVGGYGYTF. The CDR3 DNA reads as TGCAGTGTTGGGGGCTATGGCTACACCTTC.